This T cell receptor beta chain was observed in a study of blood T cell repertoires in COVID-19. Whole-study context: Samples came from the United States, Italy and Spain, spanning acute and convalescent COVID-19.

Participants were aged about 18 to 90 years, lived in roughly 23 US areas, and enrolled virtually. Germline V CDR1 and CDR2: DFQATT, SNEGSKA (reference sequence). Trimming took 3 bases from V and 15 from J, leaving 21 bases between them. This CDR3 contains 13 residues. Produced via immunoSEQ multiplex PCR; TCRdb's table is partial and in-frame only. The table lists 200,000 to 300,000 clones, approximately 89% of them singletons. Specimen: PBMCs or T cells enriched from blood (not recorded which). The chain carries TRBV20-1 and TRBJ2-1, with unresolved D. The source of this sequence is a woman aged 40 to 50 with acute COVID-19. CDR3 nucleotides: TGCAGTGCTAGTTCCTCTAGGCACTCCTTGAGGTTCTTC. Amino acids: CSASSSRHSLRFF.